This T cell receptor (beta chain) appears in the sequencing data of a study of vaccination effects on CD4 cells after COVID-19. About the research overall: Before any sequencing was done, the ViraFEST assay used viral peptide pools to expand antigen-specific CD4+ T cells. Two doses of BNT162b2 or mRNA-1273 vaccine were administered to participants.

Scientists isolated CD4+ T cells after an approximately 10-day culture period ended. The J segment lost 7 bases and the V segment lost 5 bases, leaving 14 bases of the junction unmatched. The CDR3 has 16 residues. The germline V gene encodes CDR1 SGHVS and CDR2 FQNEAQ. A remark on this clone: Its antigen is undetermined.

Clones were read by immunoSEQ multiplex PCR, and TCRdb kept only the in-frame ones, dropping some. Here the sample spans 45,000 to 50,000 clones, around 63% being singletons. The origin of this receptor is a human donor who received a COVID-19 vaccine. The sample was CD4+ T cells from PBMCs cultured without peptide, taken before COVID-19 vaccination. The chain couples TRBV7-8 to TRBJ1-1; 9 bases fit TRBD1. The CDR3 sequence: CASSRKPGQGILEAFF. In nucleotides, the CDR3 is TGTGCCAGCAGCCGAAAACCCGGACAGGGGATTCTTGAAGCTTTCTTT.